This passage covers 21 T cell receptor beta chains from one sample sequenced in a study of T-cell memory formation after mild COVID-19. TCRdb itself ran the 5' RACE reads through MiXCR, one entry per CDR3 protein. The table records 150,000 to 200,000 distinct CDR3 sequences, approximately 14% of them present only once. The specimen sequenced was PBMCs or a T cell subset sorted from them (not recorded which). These receptors were obtained from an adult woman who had mild COVID-19 (a few samples of this study predate the infection). Cell type and time point are not known.

This clonotype was detected a few times. V gene TRBV24-1 combines with J gene TRBJ1-1; D perhaps matches TRBD1 (5 bases). V was shortened by 7 bases and J by 5 bases, with 19 bases between the two germline ends. The CDR3 sequence is 15 residues long. Germline V CDR1 and CDR2: KGHDR, SFDVKD. CDR3 DNA: TGTGCCACCAGGGGAGCGGGGGACGGGTGGACTGAAGCTTTCTTT. It translates to CATRGAGDGWTEAFF.

In its sample, this clonotype was seen a few times. The rearrangement links TRBV10-2 to TRBJ2-5, with TRBD1 as a possible D gene (5 bases). From germline, CDR1 is WSHSY and CDR2 SAAADI. This CDR3 is built from 13 residues. V lost 6 bases and J lost 5, with 13 bases in between. CDR3 in amino acids: CASSTPGLETQYF. The CDR3 DNA follows: TGCGCCAGCAGCACCCCAGGGTTGGAGACCCAGTACTTC.

V usage is TRBV7-8 and J usage is TRBJ1-3, with TRBD1 identical over 9 bases. J gave up 0 bases and V 2 bases, and 5 bases lay outside the gene matches. Germline V gene data show CDR1 as SGHVS and CDR2 as FQNEAQ. The CDR3 length is 17 residues. The CDR3 sequence: CASSLTGTGFSGNTIYF. The DNA of the CDR3 is TGTGCCAGCAGCTTAACCGGGACAGGGTTCTCTGGAAACACCATATATTTT. Based on the CDR3 plus reference TRBV7-8 and TRBJ1-3, the full variable domain is GAGVSQSPRYKVAKRGQDVALRCDPISGHVSLFWYQQALGQGPEFLTYFQNEAQLDKSGLPSDRFFAERPEGSVSTLKIQRTQQEDSAVYLCASSLTGTGFSGNTIYFGEGSWLTVV.

The rearrangement joins TRBV9 to TRBJ1-2; 11 nucleotides agree with TRBD1. Germline CDR1 is SGDLS and CDR2 is YYNGEE. This CDR3 contains 15 residues. After removal of 4 bases from V and 5 bases from J, the junction contained 7 bases not matched to a gene. The CDR3 is CASSTTGTGGYGYTF. In DNA form, the CDR3 reads TGTGCCAGCAGCACGACCGGGACAGGGGGATATGGCTACACCTTC.

The chain has TRBV4-1 and TRBJ1-2; TRBD1 agrees at 8 bases. This CDR3 has 14 residues. Per germline, CDR1 MGHRA and CDR2 YSYEKL. V was pared by 3 bases and J by 4 bases, with 4 bases of the junction left unmatched. CDR3 amino acids: CASSQTGTGYGYTF. CDR3 nucleotide sequence: TGCGCCAGCAGCCAGACCGGGACAGGCTATGGCTACACCTTC.

This clonotype was detected a few times. The V and J genes are TRBV25-1 and TRBJ1-5; D is undetermined. CDR3 size: 15 residues. Per the germline V gene, CDR1 is MGHDK and CDR2 is SYGVNS. Trimming removed 1 base from V and 1 base from J, with 8 bases in between. CDR3 protein: CASSEFSGSNQPQHF. As DNA, the CDR3 is TGTGCCAGCAGTGAATTCAGTGGGAGCAATCAGCCCCAGCATTTT. Based on the CDR3 plus reference TRBV25-1 and TRBJ1-5, the full variable domain is EADIYQTPRYLVIGTGKKITLECSQTMGHDKMYWYQQDPGMELHLIHYSYGVNSTEKGDLSSESTVSRIRTEHFPLTLESARPSHTSQYLCASSEFSGSNQPQHFGDGTRLSIL.

J is TRBJ2-5 and V is TRBV4-2; D might be TRBD1 (5 bases). The V and J ends lost 0 bases and 5 bases respectively, with 13 bases between them. The germline gives CDR1 LGHNA, CDR2 YNFKEQ. The CDR3 extends over 15 amino acids. CDR3 nucleotides: TGTGCCAGCAGCCAAGAAGGGGTGGCTCGGGAGACCCAGTACTTC. Its translation is CASSQEGVARETQYF.

This chain uses TRBV27 with TRBJ2-3; 10 nucleotides line up with TRBD1. CDR3 length equals 16 residues. CDR1 is MNHEY, CDR2 SMNVEV, per germline (reference sequence). V was clipped by 5 bases and J by 2 bases; unmatched bases: 7. Here the CDR3 reads CASSDWDRGDTDTQYF. DNA for the CDR3: TGTGCCAGCAGTGACTGGGACAGGGGAGACACAGATACGCAGTATTTT.

The gene calls are TRBV9 and TRBJ1-1; D remains ambiguous. CDR1 is SGDLS and CDR2 is YYNGEE in the germline V gene. V was shortened by 0 bases and J by 11 bases, with 17 bases between the two germline ends. The CDR3 sequence is 14 residues long. DNA for the CDR3: TGTGCCAGCAGCGTAGAAGTTTCATCCCCTAGGGCTTTCTTT. It codes for CASSVEVSSPRAFF.

This clonotype came up a few times. The chain recombines TRBV6-1 with TRBJ2-1, with D possibly TRBD1 on 5 matching bases. This CDR3 is 13 amino acids long. Per the germline V gene, CDR1 is MNHNS and CDR2 is SASEGT. The V end lost 5 bases, the J end lost 5 bases, and 10 bases lay between the germline ends. The CDR3 is CASSPGLNNEQFF. CDR3 coding DNA: TGTGCCAGCAGTCCAGGGTTGAACAATGAGCAGTTCTTC.

Here the CDR3 reads CAWRADGGQPQHF. CDR3 nucleotides: TGTGCCTGGAGGGCCGATGGGGGGCAGCCCCAGCATTTT. V gene TRBV30 combines with J gene TRBJ1-5; D may be TRBD1 (5 bases). The CDR3 sequence is 13 residues long. Trimming removed 3 bases at V and 7 bases at J, with 13 bases between. Germline V CDR1 and CDR2: GTSNPN, SVGIG (reference sequence).

This clonotype was picked up a small number of times. The chain links TRBV11-2 to TRBJ2-1, with D unclear. CDR1 and CDR2 from the germline V gene are SGHAT and FQNNGV. V was shortened by 5 bases and J by 9 bases, with 11 bases between the two germline ends. CDR3 length: 12 residues. CDR3 bases: TGTGCCAGCAGCCGCTATGGTAGTGAGCAGTTCTTC. Translated, it gives CASSRYGSEQFF.

This clonotype was seen a handful of times. This chain connects TRBV4-1 to TRBJ1-2; D gene uncertain. The germline gives CDR1 MGHRA, CDR2 YSYEKL. The ends were cut back, 2 bases at V and 2 bases at J, with 12 bases in the middle. This CDR3 spans 15 amino acids. For the CDR3, the DNA is TGCGCCAGCAGCCAACTTTTCCCCCGAAACTATGGCTACACCTTC. Encoded protein: CASSQLFPRNYGYTF.

This clonotype has just a few counts. This chain uses TRBV7-2 with TRBJ1-2; the D is unclear. V was clipped by 5 bases and J by 6 bases, with 22 bases between them. The CDR3 sequence is 16 residues long. Looked up from germline, CDR1 is SGHTA and CDR2 is FQGNSA. The CDR3 protein is CASSPNFKASRNGYTF. The CDR3 region has the DNA TGTGCCAGCAGCCCCAATTTCAAGGCGTCCCGGAATGGCTACACCTTC.

This clonotype showed up just a few times. CDR3 in DNA: TGTGCCAGCACCCCGATCGGGTCCGACTTAAACATTCAGTACTTC. The encoded protein is CASTPIGSDLNIQYF. The rearrangement links TRBV5-4 to TRBJ2-4; D unresolved. The germline V and J ends were trimmed by 6 bases and 6 bases, with 19 bases remaining between them. Germline values: CDR1 SGHNT, CDR2 YYREEE (reference sequence). There are 15 residues in the CDR3.

Written as DNA, the CDR3 is TGTGCCAGCTCACCTGGGACGGAAAGCTCGACTAGCGGGATAGAGGCAGATACGCAGTATTTT. This gives the protein CASSPGTESSTSGIEADTQYF. The V gene is TRBV18, the J gene TRBJ2-3; 11 nucleotides agree with TRBD2. This CDR3 is 21 amino acids long. Trimming took 3 bases from V and 4 from J; bases not matched to a gene: 21. Germline V gene data show CDR1 as KGHSH and CDR2 as LQKENI. Complete variable domain (other parts from reference TRBV18 and TRBJ2-3): NAGVMQNPRHLVRRRGQEARLRCSPMKGHSHVYWYRQLPEEGLKFMVYLQKENIIDESGMPKERFSAEFPKEGPSILRIQQVVRGDSAAYFCASSPGTESSTSGIEADTQYFGPGTRLTVL.

This clonotype was observed a few times. The rearrangement uses TRBV5-1 and TRBJ2-7; 10 bases match TRBD1. CDR1 is SGHRS, CDR2 YFSETQ, per germline. The CDR3 covers 14 residues. The V segment lost 7 bases and the J segment 3 bases; nucleotides outside the gene matches: 7. The CDR3 region is CASGNGQGDYEQYF. The CDR3 DNA reads as TGCGCCAGCGGAAACGGACAGGGGGACTACGAGCAGTACTTC.

The gene calls are TRBV29-1 and TRBJ2-1; D remains unclear. This CDR3 spans 11 amino acids. CDR1 is SQVTM, CDR2 ANQGSEA, per germline. Trimming took 4 bases from V and 6 from J, leaving 7 bases between them. In DNA, the CDR3 is TGCAGCGTTGGGCGAGTCAATGAGCAGTTCTTC. It encodes CSVGRVNEQFF.

This clonotype appeared a few times. The chain is built from TRBV7-6 and TRBJ2-7, with TRBD2 as a possible D gene (6 bases). The germline V gene has CDR1 SGHVS and CDR2 FNYEAQ. The CDR3 covers 18 residues. V lost 1 base and J lost 5, with 24 bases in between. CDR3 sequence: CASSLDLGGTAGVDEQYF. The CDR3 DNA is TGTGCCAGCAGCTTAGATCTTGGAGGGACCGCCGGGGTCGACGAGCAGTACTTC.

This clonotype showed up many times. This sequence joins TRBV5-1 and TRBJ1-2; D uncertain. CDR1 and CDR2 from the germline V gene are SGHRS and YFSETQ. V was trimmed by 4 bases and J by 3 bases, leaving 13 bases between them. The CDR3 has 14 amino acids. The CDR3 protein is CASSPSPEYYGYTF. DNA for the CDR3: TGCGCCAGCAGCCCCAGCCCCGAGTACTATGGCTACACCTTC.

The CDR3 region is CASSLTTGWGTGELFF. The CDR3 region has the DNA TGTGCCAGCAGCTTGACTACAGGGTGGGGGACCGGGGAGCTGTTTTTT. The chain uses TRBV11-2 and TRBJ2-2; D perhaps matches TRBD1 (6 bases). V lost 3 bases and J 5 bases, leaving 16 bases between the germline ends. The CDR3 runs 16 residues. In germline, CDR1 is SGHAT, CDR2 FQNNGV.